These 11 T cell receptor beta chains were sequenced from one sample in a study of blood T cell repertoires in COVID-19. Only in-frame clones appear in the TCRdb table, and some are missing; sequencing was by immunoSEQ multiplex PCR. The repertoire holds tens of thousands of clones, around 80% seen once, with 6.5% to 9% in the top ten. Sequences were obtained from peripheral blood. The receptors derive from a man in his 70s with acute or convalescent COVID-19.

In its sample, this clone was seen once. This chain connects TRBV29-1 to TRBJ1-5; TRBD1 matches 7 bases. This CDR3 region has 13 residues. Germline CDR1 is SQVTM and CDR2 is ANQGSEA. The ends lost 6 bases at V and 0 bases at J; junction bases unmatched: 2. CDR3 DNA sequence: TGCAGCGTGGGACAGAATAGCAATCAGCCCCAGCATTTT. Amino acids: CSVGQNSNQPQHF.

This chain links TRBV7-2 with TRBJ1-5; weak D call: TRBD1 (6 bases). Trimming removed 1 base at V and 3 bases at J, with 10 bases between. The CDR3 totals 15 residues. Germline loops: CDR1 SGHTA, CDR2 FQGNSA. The CDR3 sequence: CASSLGTVLNQPQHF. The CDR3 DNA follows: TGTGCCAGCAGCTTAGGGACAGTCCTCAATCAGCCCCAGCATTTT.

The chain carries TRBV19 and TRBJ2-3; TRBD2 aligns across 13 bases. V gave up 5 bases and J gave up 2 bases; unmatched junction bases: 4. The CDR3 totals 16 residues. Germline assignment: CDR1 LNHDA and CDR2 SQIVND (reference sequence). The CDR3 nucleotides read TGTGCCAGTAGTCCCGGGACTAGCGGGAACACAGATACGCAGTATTTT. Translation: CASSPGTSGNTDTQYF.

The J gene is TRBJ2-7, the V gene TRBV5-1; 10 positions agree with TRBD2. Losses at the gene ends were 1 base for V and 3 bases for J; bases not matched to a gene: 4. This CDR3 has 15 residues. Looked up from germline, CDR1 is SGHRS and CDR2 is YFSETQ. This chain's CDR3 is CASSLTSGVYYEQYF. CDR3 DNA sequence: TGCGCCAGCAGCTTGACTAGCGGGGTATACTACGAGCAGTACTTC.

The V gene is TRBV24-1, the J gene TRBJ1-5; D is unclear. This CDR3 has 12 residues. Germline CDR1 and CDR2: KGHDR and SFDVKD. Trimming shortened V by 2 bases and J by 4 bases, and 2 bases separated the two germline ends. CDR3 region: CATSDSNQPQHF. The CDR3, as DNA: TGTGCCACCAGTGATTCGAATCAGCCCCAGCATTTT.

This rearrangement joins TRBV12-3 or TRBV12-4 to TRBJ2-1, with D tentatively TRBD1 (5 bases). The CDR3 has 11 residues. Trimming cost V 4 bases and J 9 bases, with 7 bases left between them. CDR3 nucleotides: TGTGCCAGCAGTTGGGGCGGTGAGCAGTTCTTC. It translates to CASSWGGEQFF.

The J gene is TRBJ1-2, the V gene TRBV29-1, with 10 bases lining up with TRBD1. This CDR3 contains 12 residues. V was pared by 7 bases and J by 7 bases, with 6 bases of the junction left unmatched. Germline V CDR1 and CDR2: SQVTM, ANQGSEA. The CDR3 region has the DNA TGCAGCGGCAGACAGGGGGCGGGTGGCTACACCTTC. Its translation: CSGRQGAGGYTF. The whole variable domain, filled in from reference TRBV29-1 and TRBJ1-2, reads SAVISQKPSRDICQRGTSLTIQCQVDSQVTMMFWYRQQPGQSLTLIATANQGSEATYESGFVIDKFPISRPNLTFSTLTVSNMSPEDSSIYLCSGRQGAGGYTFGSGTRLTVV.

The genes are TRBV9 and TRBJ2-5, with D possibly matching TRBD2 (5 bases). CDR3 length equals 14 residues. Trimming left V 0 bases short and J 3 bases short, with 9 bases between. Per germline, CDR1 SGDLS and CDR2 YYNGEE. The CDR3 DNA reads as TGTGCCAGCAGCGTAGAATGGACTGAAGAGACCCAGTACTTC. This gives the protein CASSVEWTEETQYF.

This rearrangement joins TRBV6-5 to TRBJ1-1, with TRBD1 as a possible D gene (5 bases). Trimming removed 7 bases from V and 1 base from J, with 13 bases in between. There are 14 residues in the CDR3. In germline, CDR1 is MNHEY, CDR2 SVGAGI. The CDR3 spells CASTRPGGNTEAFF. CDR3 coding DNA: TGTGCCAGCACTCGACCCGGGGGGAACACTGAAGCTTTCTTT.

The J gene is TRBJ2-2, the V gene TRBV12-5; 8 nucleotides agree with TRBD2. With 3 bases clipped from V and 2 bases from J, the junction kept 5 bases outside the gene matches. The CDR3 is made up of 16 amino acids. Germline assignment: CDR1 LGHNT and CDR2 FRNRAP. DNA of the CDR3: TGTGCTAGTGGTTTAATGCTAGCGGGTAACACCGGGGAGCTGTTTTTT. This codes for CASGLMLAGNTGELFF.

The rearrangement links TRBV5-1 to TRBJ1-1; 9 bases agree with TRBD1. V dropped 1 base and J dropped 2; count of bases not matched to a gene: 9. Germline CDR1 reads SGHRS; CDR2 reads YFSETQ. The CDR3 loop spans 17 amino acids. CDR3 sequence: CASSLKQGAHLNTEAFF. CDR3 sequence (DNA): TGCGCCAGCAGCTTGAAACAGGGGGCTCATTTAAACACTGAAGCTTTCTTT.